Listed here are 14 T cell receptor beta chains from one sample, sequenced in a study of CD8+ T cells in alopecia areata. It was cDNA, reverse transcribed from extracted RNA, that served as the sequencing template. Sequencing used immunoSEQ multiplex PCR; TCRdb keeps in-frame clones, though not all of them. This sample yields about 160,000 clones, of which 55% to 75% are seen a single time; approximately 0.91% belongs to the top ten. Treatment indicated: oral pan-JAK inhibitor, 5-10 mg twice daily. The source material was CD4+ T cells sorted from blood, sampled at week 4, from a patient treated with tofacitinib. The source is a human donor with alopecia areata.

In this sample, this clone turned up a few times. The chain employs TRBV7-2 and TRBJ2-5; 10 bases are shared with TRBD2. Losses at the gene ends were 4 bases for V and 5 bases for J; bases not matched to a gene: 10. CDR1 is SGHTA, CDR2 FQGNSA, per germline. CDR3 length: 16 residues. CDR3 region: CASSSAQRGGLETQYF. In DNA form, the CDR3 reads TGTGCCAGCAGCTCCGCCCAGCGGGGGGGCCTGGAGACCCAGTACTTC.

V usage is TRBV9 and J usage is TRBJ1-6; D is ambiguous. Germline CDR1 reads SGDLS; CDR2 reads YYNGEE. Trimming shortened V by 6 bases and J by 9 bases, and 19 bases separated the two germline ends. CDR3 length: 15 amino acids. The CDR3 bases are TGTGCCAGCACCGAATCGGACGGGAGGATTTCACCCCTCCACTTT. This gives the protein CASTESDGRISPLHF.

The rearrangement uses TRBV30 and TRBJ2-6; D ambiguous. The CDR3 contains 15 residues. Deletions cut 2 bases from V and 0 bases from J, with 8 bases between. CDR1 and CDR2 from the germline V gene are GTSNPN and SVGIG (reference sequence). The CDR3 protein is CAWSRIDSGANVLTF. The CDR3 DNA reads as TGTGCCTGGAGTCGCATAGACTCTGGGGCCAACGTCCTGACTTTC.

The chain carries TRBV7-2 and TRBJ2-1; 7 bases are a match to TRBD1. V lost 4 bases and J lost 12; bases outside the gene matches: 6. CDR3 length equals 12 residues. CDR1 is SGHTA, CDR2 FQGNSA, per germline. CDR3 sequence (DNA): TGTGCCAGCAGCTCTTACCGGGACAGGCAGTTCTTC. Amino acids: CASSSYRDRQFF.

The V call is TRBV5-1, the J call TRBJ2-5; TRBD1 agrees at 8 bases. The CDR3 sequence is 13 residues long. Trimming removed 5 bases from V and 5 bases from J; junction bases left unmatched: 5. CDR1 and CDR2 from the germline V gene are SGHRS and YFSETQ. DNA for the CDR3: TGCGCCAGCAGTTCAGGGGGCCGGGAGACCCAGTACTTC. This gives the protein CASSSGGRETQYF.

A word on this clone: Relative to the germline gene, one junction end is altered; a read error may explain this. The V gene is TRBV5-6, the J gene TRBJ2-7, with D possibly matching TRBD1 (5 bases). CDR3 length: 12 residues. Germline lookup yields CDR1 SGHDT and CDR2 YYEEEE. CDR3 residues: CASSLALGRALF. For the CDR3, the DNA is TGTGCCAGCAGCTTGGCTTTGGGGCGCGCCCTTTTC.

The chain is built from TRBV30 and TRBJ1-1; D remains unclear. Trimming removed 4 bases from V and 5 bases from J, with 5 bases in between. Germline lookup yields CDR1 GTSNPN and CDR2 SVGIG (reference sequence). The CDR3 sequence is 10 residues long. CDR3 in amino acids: CAWILTEAFF. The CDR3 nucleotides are TGTGCCTGGATACTGACTGAAGCTTTCTTT.

The CDR3 loop reads CASSPTPGGSANQPQHF. DNA of the CDR3: TGTGCCAGCTCACCGACACCGGGGGGCTCGGCGAATCAGCCCCAGCATTTT. The chain recombines TRBV18 with TRBJ1-5; perhaps TRBD1 as D (6 bases). The V end was cut by 3 bases, the J end by 4 bases, with 19 bases between. Germline V gene data show CDR1 as KGHSH and CDR2 as LQKENI. The CDR3 runs 17 residues.

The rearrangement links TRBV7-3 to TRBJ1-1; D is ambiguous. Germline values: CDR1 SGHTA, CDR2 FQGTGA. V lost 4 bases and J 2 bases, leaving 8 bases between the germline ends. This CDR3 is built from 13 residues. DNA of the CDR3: TGTGCCAGCAGCTGGAGCACAAACACTGAAGCTTTCTTT. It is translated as CASSWSTNTEAFF.

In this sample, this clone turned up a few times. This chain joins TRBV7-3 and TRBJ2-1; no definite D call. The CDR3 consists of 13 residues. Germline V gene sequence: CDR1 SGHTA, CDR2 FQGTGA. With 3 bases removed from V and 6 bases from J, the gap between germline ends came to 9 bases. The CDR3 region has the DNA TGTGCCAGCAGCTTGGGCAGGTCCAATGAGCAGTTCTTC. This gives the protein CASSLGRSNEQFF.

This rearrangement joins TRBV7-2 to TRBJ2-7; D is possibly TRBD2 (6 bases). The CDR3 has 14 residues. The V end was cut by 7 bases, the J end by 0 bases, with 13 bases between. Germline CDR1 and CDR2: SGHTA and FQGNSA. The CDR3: CASTLRESSYEQYF. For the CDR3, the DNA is TGTGCCAGCACCCTACGGGAGAGCTCCTACGAGCAGTACTTC.

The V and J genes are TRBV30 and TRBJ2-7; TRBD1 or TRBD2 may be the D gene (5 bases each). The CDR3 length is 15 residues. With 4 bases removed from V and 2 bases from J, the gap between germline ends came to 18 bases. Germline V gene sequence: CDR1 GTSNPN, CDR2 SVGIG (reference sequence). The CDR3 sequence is CAWMSGGFQTYEQYF. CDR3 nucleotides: TGTGCCTGGATGAGTGGGGGATTCCAAACCTACGAGCAGTACTTC.

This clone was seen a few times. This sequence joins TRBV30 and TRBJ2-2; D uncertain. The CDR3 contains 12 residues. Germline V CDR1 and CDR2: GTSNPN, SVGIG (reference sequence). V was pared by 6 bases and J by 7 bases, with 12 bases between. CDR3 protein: CACPRSRGELFF. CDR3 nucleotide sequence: TGTGCCTGCCCGAGGAGCCGCGGGGAGCTGTTTTTT. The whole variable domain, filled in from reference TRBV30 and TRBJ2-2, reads SQTIHQWPATLVQPVGSPLSLECTVEGTSNPNLYWYRQAAGRGLQLLFYSVGIGQISSEVPQNLSASRPQDRQFILSSKKLLLSDSGFYLCACPRSRGELFFGEGSRLTVL.

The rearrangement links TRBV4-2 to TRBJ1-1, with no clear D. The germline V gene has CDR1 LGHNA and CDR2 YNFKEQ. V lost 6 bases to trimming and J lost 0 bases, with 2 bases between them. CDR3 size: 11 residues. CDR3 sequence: CASRLNTEAFF. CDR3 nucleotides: TGTGCCAGCAGACTGAACACTGAAGCTTTCTTT.